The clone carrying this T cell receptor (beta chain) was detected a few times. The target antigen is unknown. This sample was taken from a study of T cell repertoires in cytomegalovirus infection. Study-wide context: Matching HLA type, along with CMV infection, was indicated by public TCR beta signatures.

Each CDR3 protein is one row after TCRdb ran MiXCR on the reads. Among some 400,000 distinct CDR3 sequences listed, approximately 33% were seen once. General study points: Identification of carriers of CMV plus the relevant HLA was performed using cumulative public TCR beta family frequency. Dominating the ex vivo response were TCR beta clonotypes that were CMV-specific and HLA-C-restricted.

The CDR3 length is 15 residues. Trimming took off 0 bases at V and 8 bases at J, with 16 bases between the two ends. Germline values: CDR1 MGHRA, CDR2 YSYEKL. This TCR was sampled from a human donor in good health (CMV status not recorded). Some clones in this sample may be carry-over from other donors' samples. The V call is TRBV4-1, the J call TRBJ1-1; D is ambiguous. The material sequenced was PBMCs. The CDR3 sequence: CASSQDLAGASEAFF. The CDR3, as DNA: TGCGCCAGCAGCCAAGATCTGGCAGGCGCCTCCGAAGCTTTCTTT.